This TCR beta chain comes out of a study of T cell repertoires in cytomegalovirus infection. Findings and caveats of the study: The response measured ex vivo was dominated by TCR beta clonotypes (HLA-C-restricted and CMV-specific).

This clonotype was observed a handful of times. Its specificity is unknown. TCRdb reprocessed the reads via MiXCR and lists one record per CDR3 protein. The sample records 370,000 or so distinct CDR3 sequences, about 32% being singletons. Sequencing was performed on cultured PBMCs, taken from culture after CMV antigen stimulation. The sequence derives from a human donor in good health (CMV status not recorded). Some clones in this sample may be carry-over from other donors' samples.

The chain's CDR3 is CAISVAPGGNEQFF. The CDR3 nucleotides read TGTGCCATCAGTGTGGCCCCTGGGGGGAATGAGCAGTTCTTC. The chain employs TRBV10-3 and TRBJ2-1; possible D gene TRBD2, 6 bases. The germline V gene encodes CDR1 ENHRY and CDR2 SYGVKD. With 4 bases removed from V and 7 bases from J, the gap between germline ends came to 14 bases. CDR3 size: 14 residues.